One sample yielded the 2 T cell receptor beta chains listed below, sequenced in a study of cytomegalovirus exposure and HLA in healthy donors (TCRdb year 2017). Libraries were constructed by the immunoSEQ multiplex PCR assay. The multiplex PCR relied on a mix of 60 forward primers for TCR Vbeta segments and 13 reverse primers for TCR Jbeta segments. The table comes from immuneACCESS by way of TCRdb, which keeps in-frame sequences with V and J called. Part of the clones is missing from these tables; in studies checked, under half for an unresolved V gene and the rest for unknown reasons. The sample table records around 220,000 clones; about 79% of these occur just once. The ten biggest clones cover around 1.8% of the sample. The sequencing input was PBMCs. The source of these receptors is a man aged 18 to 29 in good health and CMV-seronegative.

This clone turned up a few times. The CDR3: CASSYSDGGQAFF. The CDR3 DNA sequence: TGTGCCAGCAGTTACTCCGACGGGGGGCAAGCTTTCTTT. The chain employs TRBV6-5 and TRBJ1-1, with D tentatively TRBD1 (6 bases). CDR1 MNHEY and CDR2 SVGAGI come from the germline V gene. This CDR3 comprises 13 residues. V gave up 0 bases and J gave up 9 bases, with 11 bases separating them.

The rearrangement links TRBV6-6 to TRBJ1-5; the D gene is possibly TRBD1 (6 bases). Per the germline V gene, CDR1 is MNHNY and CDR2 is SVGAGI (reference sequence). This CDR3 contains 12 residues. V was trimmed by 7 bases and J by 6 bases, leaving 10 bases between them. CDR3 nucleotides: TGTGCCAGCAACCAGGGGAGTCAGCCCCAGCATTTT. Translating gives CASNQGSQPQHF.